This TCR beta chain was captured in a study of shared clonotypes between healthy human individuals (dated by TCRdb to the early 2020s). As for the study more broadly: The cohort included three men and a couple of women between 18 and 49 years of age. Per donor, three plates each were used for CD4 naive and CD4 memory, two for CD8 naive, and one for CD8 memory. Blood TCR repertoires of about five healthy adults were deeply sequenced to estimate repertoire size and the extent of clonotype sharing between individuals. Different laboratories and diverse techniques were used to prepare libraries and sequence TCR repertoires, to increase sequencing depth and limit assay-specific biases. Between about 0.9 and 9 billion PBMCs per donor were obtained by leukapheresis.

This clone came up once. The antigen it binds to is not known. No much larger clone exists at a distance of one base, and base qualities are not known. Healthy HIV-negative adults with no recently reported acute infections or vaccinations were included as donors. Only Caucasian adults living in Nashville, Tennessee, USA were represented among the donors. CD8 memory samples were composed of magnetically selected CD45RO+ cells combined with CCR7-negative CD45RA+ effector memory (TemRA) cells. Blood was obtained by leukapheresis, after which PBMCs were separated by Ficoll-Histopaque density gradient centrifugation and cryopreserved in liquid nitrogen vapor phase. Purity and quantity of every magnetically sorted T cell population were checked by analytical flow cytometry. Each sorted fraction had its genomic DNA isolated and then quantified by UV absorbance on a Nanodrop 2000c. The germline V gene gives CDR1 as SGHTA and CDR2 as FQGNSA. The CDR3 has 16 amino acids, counting the end cysteine and phenylalanine. Just the 48-base CDR3 DNA is kept, in frame starting at base 1. Unmatched junction bases come to 2, with V trimmed by 0 bases and J by 2 bases.

Results and caveats for the whole study, not just this receptor: Only blood was sampled, and tissue TCR repertoires likely differ from those in blood. Even with the large sequencing depth, rarefaction of the sorted-subset datasets indicated that sequencing was incomplete. Larger estimated clonotype richness was generally found for naive subsets than for memory subsets. About 5% of naive CD4, around 3.6% of naive CD8, 2.3% of memory CD4, and roughly 0.4% of memory CD8 clonotypes were shared across several donors. Pairwise subsampling indicated that sequencing depth was expected to affect the degree of clonotype sharing among donors. Because the study included a small number of donors, the genetic and exposure-history diversity represented was limited. Compared with non-shared clonotypes, clonotypes shared by all four sorted-subset donors had higher generation probabilities.

Using the deep immunoSEQ assay, multiplex PCR amplified TCR CDR3 regions from genomic DNA. Genomic DNA extracted from each cell subset was distributed evenly over all wells of several immunoSEQ 96-well plates, and each plate served as one replicate. For sorted subsets, around 200 ng genomic DNA, equal to about 30,000 T cell genomes, was loaded into each replicate PCR. The purified libraries were quantified using a Qubit 3.0 fluorometer, sized with a Bioanalyzer 2100, and then quantified again using the KAPA Library Quantification kit. A separate single-read 150-cycle Illumina NextSeq 550 flow cell was used to sequence each immunoSEQ 96-well plate. Concerning the study's data processing: Because the immunoSEQ output included only junctional sequences and no quality scores, the filtering could not be the same as the filtering used for full-length reads. Sequences were annotated with PyIR, a Python wrapper for IgBLAST v1.9, and V/J genes and CDR3 were assigned using IMGT germline references. Reads were filtered out if the reads had weak V/J assignments (E-value above 1e-6), no CDR3, stop codons, out-of-frame junctions, or ambiguous translated residues. A V3J clonotype was defined by an identical inferred V gene, J gene, and CDR3 amino acid sequence. Percentage overlap between repertoires was calculated by dividing the number of shared unique clonotypes by the size of the smaller repertoire. Richness of each repertoire was evaluated using RTK rarefaction, the Chao1 estimator, and Recon v2.1 estimates of unobserved clonotypes. Generation probabilities for all TCRbeta clonotypes obtained by the gDNA method from several donors were computed using OLGA. TCRdb mirrors the immuneACCESS table, restricted to in-frame sequences. Some clones are absent from its copies; in checked studies, under half trace to an unresolved V gene, and the reason for the others is unknown. For V, J and clone size, that table is used; D and trimming come from the DNA. The sample contains around 370,000 clones, about 96% of them found a single time. The ten largest clones capture approximately 0.3% of the sample.

The rearranged segments are TRBV7-2 and TRBJ2-5; 11 middle bases align to TRBD1. The material sequenced was memory CD8+ T cells sorted from blood. The cell subset or site label, read with the paper, signifies: CD45RO+ cells pooled with CCR7-negative TemRA cells. The receptor's source is a young man in good health. The CDR3 protein: CASSLAGTGGQETQYF. The DNA sequence is TGTGCCAGCAGCTTAGCGGGGACAGGGGGTCAAGAGACCCAGTACTTC.